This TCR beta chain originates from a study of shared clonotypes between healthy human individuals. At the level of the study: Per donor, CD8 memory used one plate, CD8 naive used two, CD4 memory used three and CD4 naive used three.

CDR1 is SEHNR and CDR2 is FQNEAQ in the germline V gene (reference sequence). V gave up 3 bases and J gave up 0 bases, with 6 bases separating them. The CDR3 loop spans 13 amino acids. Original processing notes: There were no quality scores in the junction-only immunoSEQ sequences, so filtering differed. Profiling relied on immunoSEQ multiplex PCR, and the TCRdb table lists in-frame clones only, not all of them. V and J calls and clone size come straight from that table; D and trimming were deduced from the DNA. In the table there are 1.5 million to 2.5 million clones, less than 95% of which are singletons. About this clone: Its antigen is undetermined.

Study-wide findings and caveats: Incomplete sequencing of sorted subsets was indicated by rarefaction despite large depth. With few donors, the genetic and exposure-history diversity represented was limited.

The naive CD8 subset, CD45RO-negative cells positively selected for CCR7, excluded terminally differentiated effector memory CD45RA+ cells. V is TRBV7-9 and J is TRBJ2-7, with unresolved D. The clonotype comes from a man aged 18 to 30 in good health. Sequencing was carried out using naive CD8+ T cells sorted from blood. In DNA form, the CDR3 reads TGTGCCAGCAGCTTGTCGGCCTCCTACGAGCAGTACTTC. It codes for CASSLSASYEQYF.